These 9 T cell receptor beta chains were all obtained from the same sample, sequenced in a study of cytomegalovirus exposure and HLA in healthy donors. PCR amplification relied on 60 Vbeta primers (plus 13 Jbeta primers). The assay was immunoSEQ multiplex PCR, and TCRdb's table has in-frame clones only and misses some. This sample carries about 170,000 clones, 75% to 85% of them seen once, and the ten largest clones take roughly 13%. The sample taken for sequencing was PBMCs. The receptor set was obtained from a woman in her 50s in good health and CMV-seropositive.

The rearrangement joins TRBV15 to TRBJ2-1, with 8 bases identical to TRBD1. CDR1 and CDR2 from the germline V gene are LNHNV and YYDKDF (reference sequence). There are 18 residues in the CDR3. Trimming at V came to 1 base and at J to 4 bases, leaving 12 bases not matched to a gene. CDR3 loop: CATSRVTTQGARYNEQFF. CDR3 DNA sequence: TGTGCCACCAGCAGAGTTACTACGCAGGGGGCTCGATACAATGAGCAGTTCTTC.

The CDR3 sequence: CASSKLAGTSYNEQFF. In nucleotides, the CDR3 is TGTGCCAGTAGTAAATTAGCGGGCACCTCCTACAATGAGCAGTTCTTC. The V call is TRBV19, the J call TRBJ2-1; the match to TRBD2 covers 7 bases. The CDR3 runs 16 residues. Germline trimming cut 4 bases from V and 0 bases from J; bases unmatched to any gene: 6. Germline values: CDR1 LNHDA, CDR2 SQIVND (reference sequence).

V usage is TRBV5-1 and J usage is TRBJ2-1; 9 nucleotides agree with TRBD2. The germline gives CDR1 SGHRS, CDR2 YFSETQ. This CDR3 is built from 15 residues. After removal of 7 bases from V and 5 bases from J, the junction contained 10 bases not matched to a gene. DNA for the CDR3: TGCGCCAGCGCGGACGCGGGGGGGTTAAACAATGAGCAGTTCTTC. Protein sequence: CASADAGGLNNEQFF.

The chain uses TRBV29-1 and TRBJ2-7, with TRBD2 as a possible D gene (5 bases). This CDR3 spans 12 amino acids. Germline V gene lookup returns CDR1 SQVTM and CDR2 ANQGSEA. Trimming cost V 4 bases and J 7 bases, with 14 bases left between them. CDR3: CSVVEGRGEQYF. CDR3 in DNA: TGCAGCGTTGTAGAGGGTCGAGGGGAGCAGTACTTC.

The V and J genes are TRBV18 and TRBJ1-6; 7 bases fit TRBD1. Germline-derived CDR1 and CDR2 are KGHSH and LQKENI. Trimming removed 2 bases from V and 2 bases from J; junction bases left unmatched: 15. This CDR3 is 20 amino acids long. The DNA for the CDR3 is TGTGCCAGCTCACCATTCAGCCGAGAGACAGGGAGTGCCTATAATTCACCCCTCCACTTT. This codes for CASSPFSRETGSAYNSPLHF.

The rearrangement uses TRBV15 and TRBJ1-6, with D possibly TRBD1 on 5 matching bases. The CDR3 runs 15 residues. In germline, CDR1 is LNHNV, CDR2 YYDKDF (reference sequence). V gave up 1 base and J gave up 10 bases, with 14 bases separating them. For the CDR3, the DNA is TGTGCCACCAGCAGAGGGACACCGGTGGGATCACCCCTCCACTTT. It specifies CATSRGTPVGSPLHF.

The chain joins TRBV7-6 to TRBJ1-5; no firm D call. The CDR3 is 14 residues long. V gave up 5 bases and J gave up 1 base, with 9 bases separating them. CDR1 and CDR2 (germline): SGHVS, FNYEAQ. CDR3: CASSPSSSNQPQHF. For the CDR3, the DNA is TGTGCCAGCAGCCCCTCGAGCAGCAATCAGCCCCAGCATTTT.

This clone has a handful of counts. This chain links TRBV5-6 with TRBJ1-2; D unresolved. The CDR3 is 12 amino acids. Germline CDR1 and CDR2: SGHDT and YYEEEE. Trimming took 4 bases from V and 4 from J, leaving 8 bases between them. The CDR3 bases are TGTGCCAGCAGCACGGGAATCTATGGCTACACCTTC. Its protein is CASSTGIYGYTF.

With respect to this clone: The same CDR3 also results from other DNA sequences found in this sample. This rearrangement joins TRBV9 to TRBJ2-3; no definite D call. Germline CDR1 reads SGDLS; CDR2 reads YYNGEE. CDR3 size: 13 residues. The germline V and J ends were trimmed by 2 bases and 2 bases, with 6 bases remaining between them. This CDR3 is CASSVSVTDTQYF. The CDR3 DNA is TGTGCCAGCAGCGTGTCAGTCACAGATACGCAGTATTTT.